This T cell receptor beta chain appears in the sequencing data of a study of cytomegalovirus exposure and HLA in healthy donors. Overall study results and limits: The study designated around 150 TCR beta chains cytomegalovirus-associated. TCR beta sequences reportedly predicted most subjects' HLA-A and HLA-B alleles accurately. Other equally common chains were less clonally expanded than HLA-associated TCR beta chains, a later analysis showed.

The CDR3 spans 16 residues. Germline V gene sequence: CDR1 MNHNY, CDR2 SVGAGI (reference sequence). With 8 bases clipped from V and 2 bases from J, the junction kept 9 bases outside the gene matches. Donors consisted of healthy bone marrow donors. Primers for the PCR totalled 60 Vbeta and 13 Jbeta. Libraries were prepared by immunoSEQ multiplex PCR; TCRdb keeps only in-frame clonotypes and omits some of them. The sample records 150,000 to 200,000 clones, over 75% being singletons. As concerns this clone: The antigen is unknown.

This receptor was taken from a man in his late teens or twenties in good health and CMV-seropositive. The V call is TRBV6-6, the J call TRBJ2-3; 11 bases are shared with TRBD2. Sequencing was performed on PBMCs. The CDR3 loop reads CASQPLSGGATDTQYF. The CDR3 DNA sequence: TGTGCCAGCCAACCACTTAGCGGGGGGGCCACAGATACGCAGTATTTT.